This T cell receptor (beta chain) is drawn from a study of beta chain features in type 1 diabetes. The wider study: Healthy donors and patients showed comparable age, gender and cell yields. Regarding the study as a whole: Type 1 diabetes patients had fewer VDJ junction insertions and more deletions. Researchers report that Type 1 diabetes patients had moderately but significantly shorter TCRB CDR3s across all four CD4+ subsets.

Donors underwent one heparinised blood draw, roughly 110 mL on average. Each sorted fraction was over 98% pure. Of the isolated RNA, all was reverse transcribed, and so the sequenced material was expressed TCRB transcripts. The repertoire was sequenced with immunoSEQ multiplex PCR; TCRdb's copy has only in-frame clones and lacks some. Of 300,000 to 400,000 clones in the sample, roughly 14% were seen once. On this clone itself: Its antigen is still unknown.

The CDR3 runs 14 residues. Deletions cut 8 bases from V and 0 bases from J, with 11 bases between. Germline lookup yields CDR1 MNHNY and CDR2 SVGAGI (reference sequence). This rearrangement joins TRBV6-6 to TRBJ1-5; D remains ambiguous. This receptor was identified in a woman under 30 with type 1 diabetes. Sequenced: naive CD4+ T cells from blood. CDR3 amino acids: CASGRGNSNQPQHF. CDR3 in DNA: TGTGCCAGCGGTAGAGGGAATAGCAATCAGCCCCAGCATTTT.